This is a list of T cell receptor beta chains from one sample in a study of human T cells and chemical hapten exposure. TCRdb analysed the RACE reads with MiXCR anew, one entry per CDR3 protein. This table has around 300,000 distinct CDR3 sequences, 5.5% appearing once. Sequencing used whole blood, obtained in connection with sensitization to the hapten diphenylcyclopropenone (DPC). The receptor source for this set is a woman between 18 and 29 years old with alopecia areata. Some clones in this sample may be carry-over from other donors' samples. The CDR3 runs from the conserved cysteine through the conserved F or W. The D gene is left open where the match is weak. The size of a clone is reported for some rows only, either as once, few or many, or as a class for expanded clones.

D: TRBD1
size: few
V: TRBV11-1
J: TRBJ1-2
CDR3: CASSTGTGTSRNYGYTF
DNA: TGTGCCAGCAGCACCGGGACAGGGACCAGCCGGAACTATGGCTACACCTTC

D: -
size: -
V: TRBV7-2
J: TRBJ2-1
CDR3: CASSLVGTFYNEQFF
DNA: TGTGCCAGCAGCTTAGTAGGGACATTCTACAATGAGCAGTTCTTC

D: TRBD1
size: -
V: TRBV12-5
J: TRBJ1-1
CDR3: CASGITGGNTEAFF
DNA: TGTGCTAGTGGTATTACAGGGGGCAACACTGAAGCTTTCTTT

D: -
size: few
V: TRBV28
J: TRBJ2-7
CDR3: CASSLPPAYEQYF
DNA: TGTGCCAGCAGTTTACCGCCCGCCTACGAGCAGTACTTC

D: -
size: few
V: TRBV7-9
J: TRBJ2-3
CDR3: CASSPSTQYF
DNA: TGTGCCAGCAGCCCTAGTACGCAGTATTTT

D: TRBD2
size: few
V: TRBV6-5
J: TRBJ2-5
CDR3: CASSYQSPSGGKRETQYF
DNA: TGTGCCAGCAGTTACCAGTCTCCTAGCGGGGGGAAACGAGAGACCCAGTACTTC

D: -
size: many
V: TRBV6-5
J: TRBJ1-6
CDR3: CASSRDAESYNSPLHF
DNA: TGTGCCAGCAGCCGAGATGCCGAGTCCTATAATTCACCCCTCCACTTT

D: -
size: -
V: TRBV4-1
J: TRBJ2-1
CDR3: CASSPWGRSSYNEQFF
DNA: TGCGCCAGCAGCCCGTGGGGGAGGAGCTCCTACAATGAGCAGTTCTTC

D: -
size: -
V: TRBV7-9
J: TRBJ1-5
CDR3: CASSDNGGQPQHF
DNA: TGTGCCAGCAGCGATAACGGGGGTCAGCCCCAGCATTTT

D: TRBD1
size: few
V: TRBV10-3
J: TRBJ1-1
CDR3: CATWDGQAEAFF
DNA: TGTGCCACCTGGGACGGACAGGCTGAAGCTTTCTTT

D: -
size: many
V: TRBV5-1
J: TRBJ2-5
CDR3: CASSLGLAGFIGEETQYF
DNA: TGCGCCAGCAGCTTGGGTCTAGCAGGCTTTATAGGGGAAGAGACCCAGTACTTC

D: TRBD1
size: many
V: TRBV27
J: TRBJ2-5
CDR3: CASSPDREETQYF
DNA: TGTGCCAGCAGTCCTGACAGGGAAGAGACCCAGTACTTC

D: TRBD1
size: few
V: TRBV6-5
J: TRBJ1-1
CDR3: CASSWTGERTRLFEAFF
DNA: TGTGCCAGCAGTTGGACAGGGGAAAGAACTCGGCTCTTTGAAGCTTTCTTT

D: -
size: few
V: TRBV3-1
J: TRBJ2-5
CDR3: CASSQVGAETQYF
DNA: TGTGCCAGCAGCCAAGTTGGTGCCGAGACCCAGTACTTC

D: -
size: many
V: TRBV3-1
J: TRBJ1-4
CDR3: CASSSVGEKLFF
DNA: TGTGCCAGCAGCTCTGTAGGGGAAAAACTGTTTTTT

D: -
size: -
V: TRBV29-1
J: TRBJ2-2
CDR3: CSVAVSGYNTGELFF
DNA: TGCAGCGTTGCGGTCTCCGGGTATAACACCGGGGAGCTGTTTTTT

D: TRBD1
size: -
V: TRBV2
J: TRBJ1-1
CDR3: CASSRQGEDAFF
DNA: TGTGCCAGCTCCAGACAGGGAGAGGATGCTTTCTTT

D: -
size: many
V: TRBV7-9
J: TRBJ1-5
CDR3: CASRRDGQPQHF
DNA: TGTGCCAGCCGCAGGGATGGGCAGCCCCAGCATTTT

D: -
size: many
V: TRBV24-1
J: TRBJ1-2
CDR3: CATSASLGQNANYGYTF
DNA: TGTGCCACCAGTGCCTCACTCGGACAGAATGCTAACTATGGCTACACCTTC

D: -
size: many
V: TRBV6-5
J: TRBJ2-4
CDR3: CASSYGIGGLAKNIQYF
DNA: TGTGCCAGCAGTTACGGGATCGGGGGCCTAGCCAAAAACATTCAGTACTTC

D: -
size: many
V: TRBV6-5
J: TRBJ1-3
CDR3: CASSLRLSGNTIYF
DNA: TGTGCCAGCAGCCTTCGGCTCTCTGGAAACACCATATATTTT

D: -
size: many
V: TRBV6-1
J: TRBJ2-7
CDR3: CASSEWQYEQYF
DNA: TGTGCCAGCAGTGAATGGCAATACGAGCAGTACTTC

D: TRBD2
size: many
V: TRBV2
J: TRBJ2-3
CDR3: CASSEVGRGATDTQYF
DNA: TGTGCCAGCAGTGAAGTCGGGCGGGGGGCCACAGATACGCAGTATTTT

D: -
size: few
V: TRBV24-1
J: TRBJ2-5
CDR3: CATTPGGRGQETQYF
DNA: TGTGCCACCACCCCCGGTGGTCGGGGTCAAGAGACCCAGTACTTC